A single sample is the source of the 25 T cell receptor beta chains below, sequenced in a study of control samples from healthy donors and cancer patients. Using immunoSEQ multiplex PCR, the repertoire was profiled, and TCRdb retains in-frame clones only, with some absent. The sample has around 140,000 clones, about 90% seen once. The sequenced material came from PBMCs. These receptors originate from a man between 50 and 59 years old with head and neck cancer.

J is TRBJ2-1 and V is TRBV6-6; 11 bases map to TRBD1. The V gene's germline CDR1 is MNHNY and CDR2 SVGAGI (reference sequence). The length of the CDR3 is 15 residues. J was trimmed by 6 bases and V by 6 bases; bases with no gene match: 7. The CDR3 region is CASRHSGQGGNEQFF. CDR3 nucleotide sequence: TGTGCCAGCAGACATTCGGGACAGGGGGGCAATGAGCAGTTCTTC.

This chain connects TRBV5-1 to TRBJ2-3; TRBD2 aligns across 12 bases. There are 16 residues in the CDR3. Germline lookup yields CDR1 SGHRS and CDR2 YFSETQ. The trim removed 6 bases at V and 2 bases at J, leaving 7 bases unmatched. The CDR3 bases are TGCGCCAGCACCAACCTAGCGGGAGGGTCCACAGATACGCAGTATTTT. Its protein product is CASTNLAGGSTDTQYF.

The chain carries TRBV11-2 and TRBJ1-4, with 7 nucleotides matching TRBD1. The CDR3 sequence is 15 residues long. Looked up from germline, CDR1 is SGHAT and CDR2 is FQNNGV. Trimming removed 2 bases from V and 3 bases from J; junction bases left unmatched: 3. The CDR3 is CASSLQGTANEKLFF. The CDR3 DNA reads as TGTGCCAGCAGCTTACAGGGGACAGCTAATGAAAAACTGTTTTTT.

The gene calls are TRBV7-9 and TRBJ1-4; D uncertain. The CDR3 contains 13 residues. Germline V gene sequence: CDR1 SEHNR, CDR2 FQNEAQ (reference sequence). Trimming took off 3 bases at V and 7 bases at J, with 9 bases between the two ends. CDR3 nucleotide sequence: TGTGCCAGCAGCTTTGGCGGAGGTGAAAAACTGTTTTTT. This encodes CASSFGGGEKLFF.

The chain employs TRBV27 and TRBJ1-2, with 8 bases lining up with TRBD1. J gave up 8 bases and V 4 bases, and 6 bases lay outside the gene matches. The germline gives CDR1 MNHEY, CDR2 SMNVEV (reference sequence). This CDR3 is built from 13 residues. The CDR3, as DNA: TGTGCCAGCAGTTCTCAGGGGGCGTCCGGCTACACCTTC. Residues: CASSSQGASGYTF.

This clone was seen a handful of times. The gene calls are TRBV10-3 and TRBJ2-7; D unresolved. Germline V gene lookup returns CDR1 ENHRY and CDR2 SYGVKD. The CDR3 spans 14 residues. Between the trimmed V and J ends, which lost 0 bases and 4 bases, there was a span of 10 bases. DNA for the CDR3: TGTGCCATCAGTGAGTCCGGGCGCTGGTACGAGCAGTACTTC. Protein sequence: CAISESGRWYEQYF.

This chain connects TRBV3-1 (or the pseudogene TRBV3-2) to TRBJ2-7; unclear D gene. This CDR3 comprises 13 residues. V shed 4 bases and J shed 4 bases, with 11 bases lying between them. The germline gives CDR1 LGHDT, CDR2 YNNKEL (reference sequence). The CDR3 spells CASSPNNPYEQYF. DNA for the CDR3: TGTGCCAGCAGCCCAAATAATCCGTACGAGCAGTACTTC.

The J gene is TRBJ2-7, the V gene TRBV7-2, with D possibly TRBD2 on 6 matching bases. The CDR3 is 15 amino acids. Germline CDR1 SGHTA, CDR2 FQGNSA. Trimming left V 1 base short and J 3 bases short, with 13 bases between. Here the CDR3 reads CASSLEAGQNYEQYF. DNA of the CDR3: TGTGCCAGCAGCTTAGAGGCGGGGCAGAACTACGAGCAGTACTTC.

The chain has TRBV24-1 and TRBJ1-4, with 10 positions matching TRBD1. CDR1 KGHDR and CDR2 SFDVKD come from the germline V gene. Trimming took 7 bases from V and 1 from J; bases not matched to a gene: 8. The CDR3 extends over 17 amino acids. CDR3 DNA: TGTGCCACCAGCGACAGGGGGCCGGGTGAAACTAATGAAAAACTGTTTTTT. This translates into CATSDRGPGETNEKLFF.

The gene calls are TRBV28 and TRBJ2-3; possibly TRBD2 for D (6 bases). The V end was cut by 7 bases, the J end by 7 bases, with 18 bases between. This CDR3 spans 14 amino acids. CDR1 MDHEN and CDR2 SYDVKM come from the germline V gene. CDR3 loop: CASTAGTYLHTQYF. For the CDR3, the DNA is TGTGCCAGCACCGCCGGGACTTACTTACATACGCAGTATTTT. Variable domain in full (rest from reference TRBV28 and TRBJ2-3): DVKVTQSSRYLVKRTGEKVFLECVQDMDHENMFWYRQDPGLGLRLIYFSYDVKMKEKGDIPEGYSVSREKKERFSLILESASTNQTSMYLCASTAGTYLHTQYFGPGTRLTVL.

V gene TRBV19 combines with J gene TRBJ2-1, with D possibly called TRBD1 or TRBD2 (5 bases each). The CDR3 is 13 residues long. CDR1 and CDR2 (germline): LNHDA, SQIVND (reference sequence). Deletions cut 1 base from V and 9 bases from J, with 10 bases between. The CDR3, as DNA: TGTGCCAGTAGTATAGGGGGGATCACTGAGCAGTTCTTC. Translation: CASSIGGITEQFF. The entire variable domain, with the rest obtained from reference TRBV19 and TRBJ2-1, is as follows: DGGITQSPKYLFRKEGQNVTLSCEQNLNHDAMYWYRQDPGQGLRLIYYSQIVNDFQKGDIAEGYSVSREKKESFPLTVTSAQKNPTAFYLCASSIGGITEQFFGPGTRLTVL.

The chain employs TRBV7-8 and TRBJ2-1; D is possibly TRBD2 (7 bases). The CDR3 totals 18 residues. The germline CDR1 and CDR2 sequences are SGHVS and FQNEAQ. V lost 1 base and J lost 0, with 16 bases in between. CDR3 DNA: TGTGCCAGCAGCTTAGTTCCGGGGGGCCGAAGCTCCTACAATGAGCAGTTCTTC. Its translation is CASSLVPGGRSSYNEQFF.

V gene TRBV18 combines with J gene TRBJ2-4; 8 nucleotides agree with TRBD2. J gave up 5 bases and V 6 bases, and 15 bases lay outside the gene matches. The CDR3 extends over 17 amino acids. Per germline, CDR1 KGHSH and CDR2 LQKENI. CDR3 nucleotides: TGTGCCAGCTCTTCGGGGGGGGCCCGTCGGTGGGAAAACATTCAGTACTTC. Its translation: CASSSGGARRWENIQYF.

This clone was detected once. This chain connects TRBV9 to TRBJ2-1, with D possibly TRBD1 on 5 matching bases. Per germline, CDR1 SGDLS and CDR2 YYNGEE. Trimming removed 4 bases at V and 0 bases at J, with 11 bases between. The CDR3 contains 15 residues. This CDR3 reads CASSFRARSYNEQFF. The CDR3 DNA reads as TGTGCCAGCAGCTTCAGGGCTCGCTCCTACAATGAGCAGTTCTTC.

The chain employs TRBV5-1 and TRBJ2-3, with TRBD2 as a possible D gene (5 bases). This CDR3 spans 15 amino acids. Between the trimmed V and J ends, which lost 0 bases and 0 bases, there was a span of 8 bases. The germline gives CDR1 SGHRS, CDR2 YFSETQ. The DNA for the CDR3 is TGCGCCAGCAGCTTGGCTAGCAGGAGCACAGATACGCAGTATTTT. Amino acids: CASSLASRSTDTQYF. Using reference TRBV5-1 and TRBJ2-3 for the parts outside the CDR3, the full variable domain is KAGVTQTPRYLIKTRGQQVTLSCSPISGHRSVSWYQQTPGQGLQFLFEYFSETQRNKGNFPGRFSGRQFSNSRSEMNVSTLELGDSALYLCASSLASRSTDTQYFGPGTRLTVL.

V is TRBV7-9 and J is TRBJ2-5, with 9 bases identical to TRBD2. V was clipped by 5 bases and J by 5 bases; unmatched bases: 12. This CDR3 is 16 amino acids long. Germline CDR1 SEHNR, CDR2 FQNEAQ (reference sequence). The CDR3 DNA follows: TGTGCCAGCAGCCACGAGGGCGGGAGGGCCCTTGAGACCCAGTACTTC. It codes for CASSHEGGRALETQYF.

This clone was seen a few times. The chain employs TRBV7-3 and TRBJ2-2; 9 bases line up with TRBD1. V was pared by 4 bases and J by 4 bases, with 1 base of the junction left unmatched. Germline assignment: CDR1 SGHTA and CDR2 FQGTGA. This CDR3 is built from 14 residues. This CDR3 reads CASSSGQGTGELFF. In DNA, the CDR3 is TGTGCCAGCAGCTCGGGACAGGGCACCGGGGAGCTGTTTTTT. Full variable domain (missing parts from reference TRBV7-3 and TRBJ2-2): GAGVSQTPSNKVTEKGKYVELRCDPISGHTALYWYRQSLGQGPEFLIYFQGTGAADDSGLPNDRFFAVRPEGSVSTLKIQRTERGDSAVYLCASSSGQGTGELFFGEGSRLTVL.

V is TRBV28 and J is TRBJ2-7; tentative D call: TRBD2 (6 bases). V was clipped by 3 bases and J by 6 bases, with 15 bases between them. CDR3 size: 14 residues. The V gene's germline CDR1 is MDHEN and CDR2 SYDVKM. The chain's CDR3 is CASSFISGGVEQYF. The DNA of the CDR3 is TGTGCCAGCAGTTTTATTAGCGGCGGCGTCGAGCAGTACTTC.

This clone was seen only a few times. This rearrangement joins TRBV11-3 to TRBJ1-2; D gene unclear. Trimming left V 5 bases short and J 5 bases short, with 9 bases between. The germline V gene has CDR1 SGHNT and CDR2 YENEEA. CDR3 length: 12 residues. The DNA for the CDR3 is TGTGCCAGCAGCCGCGGCCTATATGGCTACACCTTC. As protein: CASSRGLYGYTF.

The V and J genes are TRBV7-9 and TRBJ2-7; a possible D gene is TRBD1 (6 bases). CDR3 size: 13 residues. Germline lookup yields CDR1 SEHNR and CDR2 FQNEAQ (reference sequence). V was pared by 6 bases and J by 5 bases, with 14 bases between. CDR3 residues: CASRPKQGHEQYF. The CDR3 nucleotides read TGTGCCAGCAGACCAAAACAGGGCCACGAGCAGTACTTC.

The CDR3 loop is CASSARSGQGGKAEAFF. CDR3 bases: TGTGCCAGCAGCGCCCGGAGTGGGCAGGGGGGAAAGGCTGAAGCTTTCTTT. V is TRBV11-2 and J is TRBJ1-1; TRBD1 matches 7 bases. After removal of 5 bases from V and 6 bases from J, the junction contained 18 bases not matched to a gene. The CDR3 is 17 residues long. CDR1 and CDR2 from the germline V gene are SGHAT and FQNNGV.

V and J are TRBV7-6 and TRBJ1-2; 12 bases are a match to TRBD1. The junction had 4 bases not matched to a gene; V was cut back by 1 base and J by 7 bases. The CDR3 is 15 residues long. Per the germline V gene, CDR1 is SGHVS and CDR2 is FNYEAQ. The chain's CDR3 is CASSLEGQGATGYTF. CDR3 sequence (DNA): TGTGCCAGCAGCTTAGAGGGACAGGGGGCTACTGGCTACACCTTC.

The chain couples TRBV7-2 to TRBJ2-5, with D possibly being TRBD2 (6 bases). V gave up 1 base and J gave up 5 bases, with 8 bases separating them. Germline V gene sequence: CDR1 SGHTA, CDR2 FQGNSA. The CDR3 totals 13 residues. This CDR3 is CASSLVGGETQYF. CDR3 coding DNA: TGTGCCAGCAGCTTAGTTGGAGGGGAGACCCAGTACTTC.

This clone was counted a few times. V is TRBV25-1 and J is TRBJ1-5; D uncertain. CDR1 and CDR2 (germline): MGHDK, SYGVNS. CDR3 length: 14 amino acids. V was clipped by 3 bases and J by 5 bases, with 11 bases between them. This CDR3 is CASSEPGRHQPQHF. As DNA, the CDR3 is TGTGCCAGCAGTGAGCCGGGTAGGCATCAGCCCCAGCATTTT.

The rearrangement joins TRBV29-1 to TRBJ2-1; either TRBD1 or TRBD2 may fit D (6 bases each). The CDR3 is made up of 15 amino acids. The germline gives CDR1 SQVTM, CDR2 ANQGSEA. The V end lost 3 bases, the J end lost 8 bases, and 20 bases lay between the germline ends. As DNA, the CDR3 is TGCAGCGTTGAGGCCCGGGGGCAGGGTAGGGATGAGCAGTTCTTC. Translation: CSVEARGQGRDEQFF.